These T cell receptor beta chains were read from a single sample in a study of shared clonotypes between healthy human individuals. Sequenced by immunoSEQ multiplex PCR; TCRdb stores in-frame clones only, minus some. The sample has 2,500,000 or so clones; 85% to 95% are singletons. The sample comprised naive CD4+ T cells from PBMCs. The receptors derive from a man between 18 and 35 years old in good health. Some clones in this sample may be carry-over from other donors' samples. The CDR3 runs from the conserved cysteine through the conserved F or W. D genes are given only for firm matches. Expanded clones get a size class; other rows say once, few or many, or leave the size out.

TRBJ2-7 | . | TRBD2 | TRBV18 | CASSPNLAGAYSEQYF | TGTGCCAGCTCACCGAATCTAGCGGGAGCTTATTCCGAGCAGTACTTC
TRBJ1-2 | . | . | TRBV4-1 | CASSQGPTVTYGYTF | TGCGCCAGCAGCCAAGGTCCGACAGTTACCTATGGCTACACCTTC
TRBJ2-4 | . | . | TRBV7-2 | CASSPGDIQYF | TGTGCCAGCAGCCCGGGGGACATTCAGTACTTC
TRBJ2-2 | . | . | TRBV5-1 | CASSLAVQNTGELFF | TGCGCCAGCAGCTTGGCCGTCCAGAACACCGGGGAGCTGTTTTTT
TRBJ1-5 | . | . | TRBV19 | CASSIISAGSQPQHF | TGTGCCAGTAGTATCATCTCGGCAGGGTCTCAGCCCCAGCATTTT
TRBJ2-2 | . | TRBD1 | TRBV6-1 | CASVRTGVTTGELFF | TGTGCCAGCGTGAGGACAGGGGTCACCACCGGGGAGCTGTTTTTT
TRBJ1-5 | once | . | TRBV28 | CASRSGPQTYQPQHF | TGTGCCAGCAGGTCCGGGCCACAAACCTATCAGCCCCAGCATTTT
TRBJ2-7 | . | TRBD1 | TRBV28 | CASSSPGQLYEQYF | TGTGCCAGCAGTTCACCGGGACAGCTTTACGAGCAGTACTTC
TRBJ1-5 | . | . | TRBV5-1 | CASSLEGGSNQPQHF | TGCGCCAGCAGCTTGGAGGGGGGGAGCAATCAGCCCCAGCATTTT
TRBJ2-1 | . | TRBD2 | TRBV19 | CASSIGTSDRNEQFF | TGTGCCAGTAGTATCGGGACTAGCGACAGAAATGAGCAGTTCTTC
TRBJ1-2 | . | . | TRBV20-1 | CASSSPGYTF | TGCGCATCTAGCTCTCCCGGCTACACCTTC
TRBJ1-2 | . | . | TRBV28 | CASTSWAGREGYGYTF | TGTGCCAGCACTAGTTGGGCCGGCAGGGAGGGCTATGGCTACACCTTC
TRBJ1-3 | . | . | TRBV19 | CASSLWISSGNTIYF | TGTGCCAGTAGTTTGTGGATAAGCTCTGGAAACACCATATATTTT
TRBJ1-3 | . | . | TRBV15 | CATSRDYSSSGNTIYF | TGTGCCACCAGCAGAGATTACAGTAGCTCTGGAAACACCATATATTTT
TRBJ2-1 | . | TRBD2 | TRBV7-2 | CASSLLGSGSSYNEQFF | TGTGCCAGCAGCTTATTGGGTAGCGGGAGCTCCTACAATGAGCAGTTCTTC
TRBJ2-1 | . | TRBD2 | TRBV28 | CASTRTSGDYNEQFF | TGTGCCAGCACGAGGACTAGCGGTGACTACAATGAGCAGTTCTTC
TRBJ2-3 | . | TRBD2 | TRBV11-3 | CASSLGGSGSTDTQYF | TGTGCCAGCAGCTTAGGAGGTAGCGGGAGCACAGATACGCAGTATTTT
TRBJ1-2 | . | . | TRBV6-1 | CASSTWGNYGYTF | TGTGCCAGCAGTACGTGGGGTAACTATGGCTACACCTTC
TRBJ2-1 | . | TRBD2 | TRBV27 | CASSLLAGYSYNEQFF | TGTGCCAGCAGTTTACTAGCGGGGTACTCCTACAATGAGCAGTTCTTC
TRBJ2-3 | once | TRBD1 | TRBV5-1 | CASATGQITDTQYF | TGCGCCAGCGCTACGGGACAGATCACAGATACGCAGTATTTT
TRBJ2-7 | few | TRBD1 | TRBV28 | CASSIPGQGPYEQYF | TGTGCCAGCAGTATACCGGGACAGGGGCCCTACGAGCAGTACTTC
TRBJ2-7 | . | . | TRBV6-5 | CASSYSSSGGGYEQYF | TGTGCCAGCAGTTACTCGAGTAGCGGAGGCGGCTACGAGCAGTACTTC
TRBJ1-2 | once | . | TRBV14 | CASSPPHPGLAYGYTF | TGTGCCAGCAGCCCCCCACACCCGGGCCTCGCCTATGGCTACACCTTC
TRBJ1-3 | . | TRBD1 | TRBV9 | CASSEGDRLSGNTIYF | TGTGCCAGCAGCGAAGGGGACAGGCTCTCTGGAAACACCATATATTTT
TRBJ2-1 | . | . | TRBV29-1 | CSVNEQFF | TGCAGCGTTAATGAGCAGTTCTTC
TRBJ2-7 | . | . | TRBV28 | CASSPRYGYEQYF | TGTGCCAGCAGCCCAAGGTATGGGTATGAGCAGTACTTC
TRBJ1-1 | . | . | TRBV19 | CASSIVHLGGGEAFF | TGTGCCAGTAGTATAGTTCACCTCGGGGGCGGTGAAGCTTTCTTT
TRBJ2-1 | . | TRBD2 | TRBV7-2 | CASSLVGGSVNEQFF | TGTGCCAGCAGCTTAGTCGGCGGGAGTGTGAATGAGCAGTTCTTC
TRBJ1-2 | . | . | TRBV2 | CASILQVLDGYTF | TGTGCCAGCATTCTACAGGTCCTGGATGGCTACACCTTC
TRBJ1-5 | few | . | TRBV5-4 | CASSLGSNQPQHF | TGTGCCAGCAGCTTGGGTAGCAATCAGCCCCAGCATTTT
TRBJ1-5 | . | TRBD1 | TRBV6-6 | CASSYTETGDNQPQHF | TGTGCCAGCAGTTACACCGAGACAGGGGACAATCAGCCCCAGCATTTT
TRBJ1-2 | . | . | TRBV6-6 | CASSYPGHAVGYTF | TGTGCCAGCAGTTACCCCGGACACGCGGTTGGCTACACCTTC
TRBJ2-5 | . | . | TRBV30 | CAWSVPDLTQYF | TGTGCCTGGAGTGTTCCTGATTTGACCCAGTACTTC
TRBJ1-2 | once | . | TRBV27 | CASSLRASPNSGYTF | TGTGCCAGCAGTTTACGTGCCAGCCCAAACAGTGGCTACACCTTC
TRBJ2-3 | . | . | TRBV27 | CASSFRGISTDTQYF | TGTGCCAGCAGTTTTCGAGGAATTAGCACAGATACGCAGTATTTT
TRBJ1-1 | . | TRBD1 | TRBV5-4 | CASTGTGGTEAFF | TGTGCCAGCACCGGGACAGGGGGCACTGAAGCTTTCTTT
TRBJ1-2 | . | . | TRBV6-6 | CASSPPVSRAQGGYTF | TGTGCCAGCAGTCCCCCGGTTAGCCGGGCACAGGGAGGCTACACCTTC
TRBJ2-2 | . | . | TRBV7-2 | CASSLMRANTGELFF | TGTGCCAGCAGCTTAATGAGAGCGAACACCGGGGAGCTGTTTTTT
TRBJ1-3 | . | TRBD1 | TRBV9 | CASSVAGGRGNTIYF | TGTGCCAGCAGCGTAGCAGGGGGACGTGGAAACACCATATATTTT
TRBJ2-1 | . | TRBD2 | TRBV7-8 | CASSSSSLAGGLGYNEQFF | TGTGCCAGCAGTTCCTCGTCATTAGCGGGAGGCCTGGGTTACAATGAGCAGTTCTTC
TRBJ2-1 | . | TRBD1 | TRBV10-3 | CAISESYLGQGAGNEQFF | TGTGCCATCAGTGAAAGTTATCTCGGACAGGGGGCGGGCAATGAGCAGTTCTTC
TRBJ2-1 | . | . | TRBV30 | CAWKGGDNEQFF | TGTGCCTGGAAGGGAGGAGACAATGAGCAGTTCTTC
TRBJ2-7 | . | . | TRBV6-6 | CASRATGGRSSYEQYF | TGTGCCAGCAGAGCTACCGGAGGCCGCAGCTCCTACGAGCAGTACTTC
TRBJ2-5 | . | TRBD1 | TRBV7-3 | CASSIAGTGEETQYF | TGTGCCAGCAGTATTGCAGGGACAGGGGAAGAGACCCAGTACTTC
TRBJ1-2 | . | . | TRBV2 | CASSPNPQVYGYTF | TGTGCCAGCAGTCCTAATCCGCAGGTATATGGCTACACCTTC
TRBJ2-7 | once | TRBD1 | TRBV28 | CASRTPGQGAYEQYF | TGTGCCAGCAGAACTCCGGGACAGGGGGCCTACGAGCAGTACTTC
TRBJ2-3 | . | . | TRBV7-6 | CASSFTGRADTQYF | TGTGCCAGCAGCTTCACCGGCAGAGCAGATACGCAGTATTTT
TRBJ1-1 | . | . | TRBV11-3 | CASSLLLGTEAFF | TGTGCCAGCAGCTTACTCCTGGGCACTGAAGCTTTCTTT
TRBJ1-5 | . | TRBD1 | TRBV6-1 | CASSDQSTGPPQPQHF | TGTGCCAGCAGTGACCAGTCGACAGGGCCGCCTCAGCCCCAGCATTTT
TRBJ1-2 | . | . | TRBV5-5 | CASSKSTHGYTF | TGTGCCAGCAGCAAGAGTACCCATGGCTACACCTTC
TRBJ2-5 | . | TRBD2 | TRBV7-9 | CASSLPGLAVNKETQYF | TGTGCCAGCAGCTTGCCGGGACTAGCGGTAAACAAAGAGACCCAGTACTTC
TRBJ1-4 | . | . | TRBV2 | CASSPGLNEKLFF | TGTGCCAGCAGCCCAGGGCTTAATGAAAAACTGTTTTTT
TRBJ1-5 | . | . | TRBV4-1 | CASSQSQGGYDQPQHF | TGCGCCAGCAGCCAATCACAGGGAGGTTACGATCAGCCCCAGCATTTT
TRBJ2-7 | . | TRBD1 | TRBV5-4 | CASSTRQGGNEQYF | TGTGCCAGCAGCACCCGACAGGGCGGTAACGAGCAGTACTTC
TRBJ1-5 | few | . | TRBV18 | CASSGEPNSNQPQHF | TGTGCCAGCTCCGGGGAGCCAAATAGCAATCAGCCCCAGCATTTT
TRBJ1-4 | . | TRBD1 | TRBV28 | CASSLPPRVVRGTEKLFF | TGTGCCAGCAGTTTACCCCCCCGTGTCGTCAGGGGGACTGAAAAACTGTTTTTT
TRBJ1-1 | . | . | TRBV2 | CASRIRGFNTEAFF | TGTGCCAGCAGGATAAGGGGTTTTAACACTGAAGCTTTCTTT
TRBJ2-2 | once | TRBD1 | TRBV19 | CASSFGQGGTGELFF | TGTGCCAGTAGTTTTGGACAGGGAGGCACCGGGGAGCTGTTTTTT
TRBJ1-2 | . | . | TRBV5-1 | CASSLEGIPGYTF | TGCGCCAGCAGCTTGGAGGGGATTCCTGGCTACACCTTC
TRBJ2-4 | once | TRBD2 | TRBV15 | CATSRVVRGLAGVDIQYF | TGTGCCACCAGCAGAGTCGTCAGAGGACTAGCGGGAGTTGACATTCAGTACTTC